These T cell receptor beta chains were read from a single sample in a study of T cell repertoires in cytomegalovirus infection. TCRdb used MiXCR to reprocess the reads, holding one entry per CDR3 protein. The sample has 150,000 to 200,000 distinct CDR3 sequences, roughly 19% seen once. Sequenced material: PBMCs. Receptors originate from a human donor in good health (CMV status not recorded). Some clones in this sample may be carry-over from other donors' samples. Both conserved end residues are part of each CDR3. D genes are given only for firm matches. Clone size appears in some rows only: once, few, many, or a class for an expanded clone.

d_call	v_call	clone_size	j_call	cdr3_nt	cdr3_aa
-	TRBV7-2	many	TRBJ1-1	TGTGCCAGCAGCTCGTCTGGGGGGACATTAAGGACTGAAGCTTTCTTT	CASSSSGGTLRTEAFF
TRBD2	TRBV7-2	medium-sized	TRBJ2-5	TGTGCCAGCAGCACCCGGGTGCTAGCGGGAGCAGAGACCCAGTACTTC	CASSTRVLAGAETQYF
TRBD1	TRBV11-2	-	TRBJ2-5	TGTGCCAGCAGCCCCGGGACAGGGATTCTCGAGACCCAGTACTTC	CASSPGTGILETQYF
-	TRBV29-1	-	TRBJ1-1	TGCAGCGCAGGACAGACGAACACTGAAGCTTTCTTT	CSAGQTNTEAFF
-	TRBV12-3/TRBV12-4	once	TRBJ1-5	TGTGCCAGCAGTTTAGTGGGCCCTAGCAATCAGCCCCAGCATTTT	CASSLVGPSNQPQHF
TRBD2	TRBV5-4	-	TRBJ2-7	TGTGCCAGCAGCCGTGGACTAGCGGGGAGCAGTGGCGCGTCCTACGAGCAGTACTTC	CASSRGLAGSSGASYEQYF
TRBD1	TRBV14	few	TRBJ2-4	TGTGCCAGCAGCCAGCTTGCCCCCCGGGACAGGGTGTCCATTCAGTACTTC	CASSQLAPRDRVSIQYF
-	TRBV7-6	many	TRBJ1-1	TGTGCCAGCAGCTTAACGGACACGCGCACTGAAGCTTTCTTT	CASSLTDTRTEAFF
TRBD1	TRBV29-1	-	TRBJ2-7	TGCAGCGTTAAGGGGACAGGAGCCTACGAGCAGTACTTC	CSVKGTGAYEQYF
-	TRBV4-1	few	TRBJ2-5	TGCGCCAGCAGCTCGGGCCCCAGCAGGCAAGAGACCCAGTACTTC	CASSSGPSRQETQYF
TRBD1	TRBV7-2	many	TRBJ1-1	TGTGCCAGCAGCTCTCAGGGGGCTGGCGGGACTGAAGCTTTCTTT	CASSSQGAGGTEAFF
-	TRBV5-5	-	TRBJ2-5	TGTGCCAGCAGCTTGCCGGGGGCCCAAGAGACCCAGTACTTC	CASSLPGAQETQYF
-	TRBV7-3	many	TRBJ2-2	TGTGCCAGCAGCGGGCCCCCCGGGACGGTGAACACCGGGGAGCTGTTTTTT	CASSGPPGTVNTGELFF
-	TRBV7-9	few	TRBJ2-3	TGTGCCAGCAGCAAAGGGACCACAGATACGCAGTATTTT	CASSKGTTDTQYF
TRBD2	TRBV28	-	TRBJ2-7	TGTGCCAGCAGTCGTTATAGGACTAGCGGGATTTACGAGCAGTACTTC	CASSRYRTSGIYEQYF
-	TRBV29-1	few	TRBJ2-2	TGCAGCGTTGAAGTGGGAAACACCGGGGAGCTGTTTTTT	CSVEVGNTGELFF
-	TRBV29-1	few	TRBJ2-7	TGCAGCGTTGGAGGAAGCTCCTACGAGCAGTACTTC	CSVGGSSYEQYF
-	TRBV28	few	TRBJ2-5	TGTGCCAGCAGTTTCTCGACTTCTGATCGAGAGACCCAGTACTTC	CASSFSTSDRETQYF
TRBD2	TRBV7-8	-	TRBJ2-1	TGTGCCAGCAGCCCTCGGAAGGGACTAGCGGGATATGAGCAGTTCTTC	CASSPRKGLAGYEQFF
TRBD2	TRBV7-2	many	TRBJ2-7	TGTGCCAGCAGTGGCAGACTAGCGGGAGAGAGGGCCTACGAGCAGTACTTC	CASSGRLAGERAYEQYF
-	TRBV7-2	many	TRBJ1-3	TGTGCCAGCAGCTCGACCCTCTCTGGAAACACCATATATTTT	CASSSTLSGNTIYF
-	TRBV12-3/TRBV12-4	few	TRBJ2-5	TGTGCCAGCAGTCCACGACTAGGTCTGACGGAGACCCAGTACTTC	CASSPRLGLTETQYF
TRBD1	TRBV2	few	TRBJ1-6	TGTGCCAGCAGTGAAGACAGGGGCTCACCCCTCCACTTT	CASSEDRGSPLHF
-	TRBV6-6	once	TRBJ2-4	TGTGCCAGCAGTGATCTAGTACTCACCGGTGACACTCAGTACTTC	CASSDLVLTGDTQYF
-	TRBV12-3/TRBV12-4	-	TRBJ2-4	TGTGCCACCCTCGCCGGTGGACCCAAAAACATTCAGTACTTC	CATLAGGPKNIQYF
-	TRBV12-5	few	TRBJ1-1	TGTGCTAGTGGCGCACTCTCTGAAGCTTTCTTT	CASGALSEAFF
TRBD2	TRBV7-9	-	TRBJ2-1	TGTGCCAGCAGCCTAACTAGCGGGGGGGCTAATGAGCAGTTCTTC	CASSLTSGGANEQFF
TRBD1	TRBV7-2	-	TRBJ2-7	TGTGCCAGCAGCCCCCCCGGGACAGGGCTCTCCTACGAGCAGTACTTC	CASSPPGTGLSYEQYF
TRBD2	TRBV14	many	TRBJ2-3	TGTGCCAGCAGCCCCGGACTAGCGACTAGCACAGATACGCAGTATTTT	CASSPGLATSTDTQYF
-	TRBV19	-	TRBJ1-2	TGTGCCAGTTCTAGTGCGTCAAAGAGCTACTATGGCTACACCTTC	CASSSASKSYYGYTF
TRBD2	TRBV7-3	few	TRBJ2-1	TGTGCCAGCAGCTTAACTAGGCGGGGGACTAGCAGGGGCGGGGAGCAGTTCTTC	CASSLTRRGTSRGGEQFF
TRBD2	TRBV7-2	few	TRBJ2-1	TGTGCCAGCAGCTTAGAGGCTAGCGGCTGGTACAATGAGCAGTTCTTC	CASSLEASGWYNEQFF
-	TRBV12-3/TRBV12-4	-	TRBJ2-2	TGTGCCAGCAAAGTAGCTCTCGGTCCCGGGGAGCTGTTTTTT	CASKVALGPGELFF
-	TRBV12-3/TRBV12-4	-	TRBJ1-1	TGTGCCAGCAGTTTATCGGGGCTGGGGGCTTTCTTT	CASSLSGLGAFF
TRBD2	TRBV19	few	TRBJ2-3	TGTGCCAGTAGTCCGGGACTAGCGGGGCTCACAGATACGCAGTATTTT	CASSPGLAGLTDTQYF
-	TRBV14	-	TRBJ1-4	TGTGCCAGCAGCCGACAAGTTGGGGGGGGCGAAAAACTGTTTTTT	CASSRQVGGGEKLFF
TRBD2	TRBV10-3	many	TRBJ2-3	TGTGCCATCAGTGAGGGCGGGGGGGCCGCAGATACGCAGTATTTT	CAISEGGGAADTQYF
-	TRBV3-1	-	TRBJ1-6	TGTGCCAGTGGACAGATTTCACCCCTCCACTTT	CASGQISPLHF
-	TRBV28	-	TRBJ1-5	TGTGCCAGCACCATTACGAGGGATGGACCCCAGCATTTT	CASTITRDGPQHF
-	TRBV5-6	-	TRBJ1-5	TGTGCCAGCAGCTTGGGGGGTTGGAGCAATCAGCCCCAGCATTTT	CASSLGGWSNQPQHF
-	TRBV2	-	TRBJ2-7	TGTGCCAGCAGTGAGTCGCTCGGAGGAGGGTCGGCAGTACAGTACTTC	CASSESLGGGSAVQYF
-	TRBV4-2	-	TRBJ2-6	TGTGCCAGCAGCCAAGATTTCGAAGGGGCTGGGGCCAACGTCCTGACTTTC	CASSQDFEGAGANVLTF
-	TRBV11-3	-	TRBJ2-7	TGTGCCAGCAGCTTAAGTAAGACCTACGAGCAGTACTTC	CASSLSKTYEQYF
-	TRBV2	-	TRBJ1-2	TGTGCCAGCAGTTCCGCCTCGCTTAACTATGGCTACACCTTC	CASSSASLNYGYTF
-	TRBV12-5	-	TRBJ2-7	TGTGCTAGTGGACAGGGTTTATCCTACGAGCAGTACTTC	CASGQGLSYEQYF
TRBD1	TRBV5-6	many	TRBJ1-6	TGTGCCAGCAGCCCCGGGACAGGGAAATCACCCCTCCACTTT	CASSPGTGKSPLHF
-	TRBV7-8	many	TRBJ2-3	TGTGCCAGCAGCTTGAGGGATACGGGTACGCAGTATTTT	CASSLRDTGTQYF
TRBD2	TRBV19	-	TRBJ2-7	TGTGCCAGTAGTACCATAAGCGGGAGGGCACCCTACGAGCAGTACTTC	CASSTISGRAPYEQYF
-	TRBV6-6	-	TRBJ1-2	TGTGCCAGCAGTCAGCTCGGGACATCTTATGGCTACACCTTC	CASSQLGTSYGYTF
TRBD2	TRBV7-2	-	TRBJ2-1	TGTGCCAGCAGCTTATTAAGTAGGACTAGGTTTTCGGTTGAGCAGTTCTTC	CASSLLSRTRFSVEQFF
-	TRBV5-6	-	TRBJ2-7	TGTGCCAGCAGCCGCGGTCCCCCGGGAGCCTACGAGCAGTACTTC	CASSRGPPGAYEQYF
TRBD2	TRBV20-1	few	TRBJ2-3	TGCAGTGCTGCACTAGCGGGAGGCCTTCAAGATACGCAGTATTTT	CSAALAGGLQDTQYF
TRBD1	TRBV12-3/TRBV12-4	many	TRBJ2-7	TGTGCCAGCAGTCGGGGACAGGCCCACGAGCAGTACTTC	CASSRGQAHEQYF
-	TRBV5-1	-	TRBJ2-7	TGCGCCAGCAGCTTGGAATGGGGGGACGAGCAGTACTTC	CASSLEWGDEQYF
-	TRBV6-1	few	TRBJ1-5	TGTGCCAGCAGTGAAGTCCAGCCCCAGCATTTT	CASSEVQPQHF
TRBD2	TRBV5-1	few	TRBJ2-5	TGCGCCAGCAGCTTGGCAACTAGCGGGTACCAAGAGACCCAGTACTTC	CASSLATSGYQETQYF